This TCR beta chain was observed in a study of T-cell memory formation after mild COVID-19. Germline CDR1 is SGHRS and CDR2 is YFSETQ. The CDR3 runs to 16 residues. Trimming took 6 bases from V and 3 from J; bases not matched to a gene: 12. This clonotype was found a few times. Its antigen remains unidentified. Study outcomes and limitations: Some clones that responded were present in memory (sampled pre-infection), which suggests cross-reactive memory joined.

One entry per CDR3 protein, called by TCRdb with MiXCR from the 5' RACE reads. Of roughly 150,000 distinct CDR3 sequences detected, around 15% appear once; the ten largest clones hold around an eighth. The sequence was obtained from an adult woman who had mild COVID-19 (a few samples of this study predate the infection). Cell type and time point are not known. This chain links TRBV5-1 with TRBJ1-2, with 9 nucleotides matching TRBD1. Sequenced input: PBMCs or a T cell subset sorted from them (not recorded which). The CDR3 protein is CASTFEPGTGYYGYTF. CDR3 nucleotide sequence: TGCGCCAGCACCTTCGAACCCGGGACAGGGTACTATGGCTACACCTTC.